Each of the 8 T cell receptor beta chains below was sequenced from the same sample in a study of T cells after yellow fever vaccination. MiXCR, run by TCRdb on the 5' RACE reads, gives a single entry per CDR3 protein. The data hold about 260,000 distinct CDR3 sequences, with over 4.5% observed a single time. The source was CD4+ T cells sorted from PBMCs, collected on the day of the yellow fever booster vaccination. The receptors shown here come from a young man who received the YFV17D yellow fever vaccine.

This sequence joins TRBV15 and TRBJ2-2, with 8 bases aligning to TRBD2. Germline V gene lookup returns CDR1 LNHNV and CDR2 YYDKDF (reference sequence). The CDR3 spans 15 residues. V lost 4 bases and J lost 4; bases outside the gene matches: 5. The CDR3 coding sequence is TGTGCCACCAGCACCGGGGGGGCGCGCACCGGGGAGCTGTTTTTT. Translating gives CATSTGGARTGELFF.

This sequence joins TRBV4-3 and TRBJ1-3; D unresolved. CDR1 is LGHNA, CDR2 YSLEER, per germline. Trimming shortened V by 0 bases and J by 1 base, and 10 bases separated the two germline ends. The CDR3 totals 16 residues. The CDR3 spells CASSQDSGRSGNTIYF. CDR3 nucleotides: TGCGCCAGCAGCCAAGATTCAGGCAGGTCTGGAAACACCATATATTTT.

This clonotype appeared many times. The J gene is TRBJ2-3, the V gene TRBV20-1; maybe TRBD2 (6 bases). The CDR3 consists of 15 residues. Trimming removed 5 bases at V and 4 bases at J, with 19 bases between. The germline CDR1 and CDR2 sequences are DFQATT and SNEGSKA (reference sequence). Here the CDR3 DNA reads TGCAGTGCTCCCCGCAATTCGGGGGACCCAGATACGCAGTATTTT. Translated: CSAPRNSGDPDTQYF.

This clonotype was counted many times. V is TRBV5-1 and J is TRBJ2-3, with 12 nucleotides matching TRBD2. Losses at the gene ends were 5 bases for V and 4 bases for J; bases not matched to a gene: 8. Germline values: CDR1 SGHRS, CDR2 YFSETQ. The CDR3 is made up of 16 amino acids. The CDR3 DNA sequence: TGCGCCAGCAGTGCCGCCCCTAGCGGGGGGGCAGATACGCAGTATTTT. It encodes CASSAAPSGGADTQYF. The full variable domain, in which reference TRBV5-1 and TRBJ2-3 provide the parts outside the CDR3, is KAGVTQTPRYLIKTRGQQVTLSCSPISGHRSVSWYQQTPGQGLQFLFEYFSETQRNKGNFPGRFSGRQFSNSRSEMNVSTLELGDSALYLCASSAAPSGGADTQYFGPGTRLTVL.

This clonotype was recorded a few times. The chain recombines TRBV20-1 with TRBJ2-6; 9 bases agree with TRBD2. V shed 6 bases and J 0 bases; nucleotides not matched to a gene: 6. Germline CDR1 DFQATT, CDR2 SNEGSKA (reference sequence). The CDR3 is 16 residues long. The CDR3 is CSALSSGASGANVLTF. The CDR3 region has the DNA TGCAGTGCCCTCTCTAGCGGGGCCTCTGGGGCCAACGTCCTGACTTTC.

This clonotype has only one observation. The chain is built from TRBV12-3 or TRBV12-4 and TRBJ1-2, with D tentatively TRBD1 (5 bases). V lost 7 bases, J lost 6 bases, and 24 bases lay in between. This CDR3 is built from 16 residues. The CDR3 sequence: CASTSRRFGGKNGYTF. The DNA for the CDR3 is TGTGCCAGCACCTCTCGGCGGTTTGGGGGGAAAAATGGCTACACCTTC.

This clonotype was counted ten times or more. The V and J genes are TRBV15 and TRBJ2-7; 7 bases align to TRBD1. J was trimmed by 2 bases and V by 8 bases; bases with no gene match: 9. The CDR3 is 14 amino acids. CDR1 LNHNV and CDR2 YYDKDF come from the germline V gene (reference sequence). The CDR3, as DNA: TGTGCCACCTCAATAACAGGGGAGACCTACGAGCAGTACTTC. It yields the protein CATSITGETYEQYF.

This clonotype was picked up a small number of times. The chain links TRBV11-1 to TRBJ2-5; D possibly matches TRBD1 or TRBD2 (6 bases each). CDR3 length equals 15 residues. With 5 bases removed from V and 2 bases from J, the gap between germline ends came to 15 bases. CDR1 and CDR2 from the germline V gene are SGHAT and FQDESV (reference sequence). The CDR3 reads CASSPLQGTQETQYF. In DNA, the CDR3 is TGTGCCAGCAGCCCACTTCAGGGGACTCAAGAGACCCAGTACTTC.